This is a list of T cell receptor beta chains from one sample in a study of blood T cell repertoires in COVID-19. Method: immunoSEQ multiplex PCR; TCRdb's copy keeps in-frame clones and lacks some. The sample shows roughly 100,000 clones, 75% to 90% of them seen only once. The sequencing input was peripheral blood. These receptors all come from a human donor in a cohort sampled during active COVID-19. Both conserved end residues are part of each CDR3. D genes are given only for firm matches. Rows give clone size only sometimes, using once, few, many, or a class for an expanded clone.

NA | TRBJ1-1 | NA | TRBV20-1 | CSASSGRGSTEAFF | TGCAGTGCTAGTAGCGGCAGGGGCTCCACTGAAGCTTTCTTT
NA | TRBJ1-6 | NA | TRBV28 | CASRGFSSYNSPLHF | TGTGCCAGCAGGGGCTTCAGCTCCTATAATTCACCCCTCCACTTT
NA | TRBJ1-6 | NA | TRBV9 | CASSVGEKYNSPLHF | TGTGCCAGCAGCGTAGGCGAAAAGTATAATTCACCCCTCCACTTT
NA | TRBJ1-1 | NA | TRBV7-3 | CASSLRAGVTEAFF | TGTGCCAGCAGCTTACGGGCAGGGGTGACTGAAGCTTTCTTT
NA | TRBJ1-3 | NA | TRBV28 | CASRDSSGNTIYF | TGTGCCAGCAGGGACAGCTCTGGAAACACCATATATTTT
TRBD2 | TRBJ2-1 | once | TRBV4-1 | CASSQDQAGAYNEQFF | TGCGCCAGCAGCCAAGATCAAGCGGGAGCTTACAATGAGCAGTTCTTC
NA | TRBJ2-3 | once | TRBV11-1 | CASSWIGGSRPDTQYF | TGTGCCAGCAGCTGGATTGGAGGGTCTCGGCCAGATACGCAGTATTTT
TRBD1 | TRBJ1-6 | few | TRBV4-1 | CASSSTGNNSPLHF | TGCGCCAGCAGCTCGACAGGGAATAATTCACCCCTCCACTTT
NA | TRBJ2-1 | NA | TRBV7-2 | CASSLGGLGLDEQFF | TGTGCCAGCAGCTTAGGCGGCCTTGGTTTAGATGAGCAGTTCTTC
TRBD1 | TRBJ2-5 | NA | TRBV2 | CASSGDRGLVETQYF | TGTGCCAGCAGCGGGGACAGGGGGTTGGTGGAGACCCAGTACTTC
TRBD1 | TRBJ1-2 | once | TRBV6-5 | CASSYRDRARSYTF | TGTGCCAGCAGTTACCGGGACAGGGCCCGTAGCTACACCTTC
NA | TRBJ1-5 | NA | TRBV7-8 | CASSLAGTRLNQPQHF | TGTGCCAGCAGTCTTGCCGGGACACGGCTGAATCAGCCCCAGCATTTT
TRBD2 | TRBJ2-1 | NA | TRBV7-2 | CASSFRTSGGNEQFF | TGTGCCAGCAGCTTCCGGACTAGCGGGGGGAATGAGCAGTTCTTC
TRBD2 | TRBJ2-1 | NA | TRBV7-8 | CASSFVFRLAGSYNEQFF | TGTGCCAGCAGCTTCGTGTTCCGACTAGCGGGGTCTTACAATGAGCAGTTCTTC
TRBD2 | TRBJ2-1 | NA | TRBV18 | CASSEYGGGFNEQFF | TGTGCCAGCTCAGAATACGGCGGGGGGTTCAATGAGCAGTTCTTC
NA | TRBJ1-1 | NA | TRBV18 | CASSNLGGSTEAFF | TGTGCCAGCTCCAACCTGGGAGGGTCCACTGAAGCTTTCTTT
NA | TRBJ1-6 | many | TRBV6-1 | CASSEVPPSSYNSPLHF | TGTGCCAGCAGTGAAGTTCCACCTAGCTCCTATAATTCACCCCTCCACTTT
NA | TRBJ1-2 | NA | TRBV14 | CASSQIGNWNYGYTF | TGTGCCAGCAGCCAAATTGGTAACTGGAACTATGGCTACACCTTC
NA | TRBJ2-1 | NA | TRBV19 | CASSIGLLGRKDEQFF | TGTGCCAGTAGTATAGGATTGCTAGGGAGGAAGGATGAGCAGTTCTTC
TRBD1 | TRBJ1-4 | NA | TRBV5-1 | CASSLGTGVVEKLFF | TGCGCCAGCAGCTTGGGGACAGGGGTGGTTGAAAAACTGTTTTTT
NA | TRBJ2-3 | NA | TRBV2 | CASSELAFQYF | TGTGCCAGCAGTGAACTAGCGTTCCAGTATTTT
TRBD1 | TRBJ1-4 | NA | TRBV7-2 | CASSLEGQGYEKLFF | TGTGCCAGCAGCTTAGAGGGACAGGGTTACGAAAAACTGTTTTTT
NA | TRBJ1-1 | once | TRBV2 | CALAGQRATEAFF | TGTGCCTTAGCCGGGCAGCGGGCCACTGAAGCTTTCTTT
NA | TRBJ2-7 | NA | TRBV5-1 | CASSLDRTYYEQYF | TGCGCCAGCAGCTTGGACAGGACCTACTACGAGCAGTACTTC
NA | TRBJ2-2 | NA | TRBV19 | CASSMGVGELFF | TGTGCCAGTAGTATGGGCGTCGGGGAGCTGTTTTTT
TRBD1 | TRBJ2-5 | NA | TRBV18 | CASSPTGAKETQYF | TGTGCCAGCTCACCGACAGGGGCAAAGGAGACCCAGTACTTC
TRBD1 | TRBJ2-1 | NA | TRBV5-1 | CASSVLLGTGGNEQFF | TGCGCCAGCAGCGTTCTCCTCGGGACAGGTGGAAATGAGCAGTTCTTC
NA | TRBJ1-1 | NA | TRBV18 | CASSPIQLGEAFF | TGTGCCAGCTCACCAATCCAACTCGGGGAAGCTTTCTTT
NA | TRBJ2-7 | few | TRBV2 | CASTGVGDLEQYF | TGTGCCAGCACCGGGGTAGGGGACTTGGAGCAGTACTTC
TRBD1 | TRBJ1-2 | NA | TRBV6-2/TRBV6-3 | CASSYSTWTGQYGYTF | TGTGCCAGCAGTTACTCGACCTGGACAGGACAATATGGCTACACCTTC
NA | TRBJ1-1 | NA | TRBV7-9 | CASSRRGGGGEAFF | TGTGCCAGCAGCCGACGAGGGGGTGGCGGGGAAGCTTTCTTT
TRBD1 | TRBJ1-1 | NA | TRBV4-2 | CASSQDLRTGKGTEAFF | TGTGCCAGCAGCCAAGATCTTCGGACAGGGAAGGGCACTGAAGCTTTCTTT
NA | TRBJ2-5 | NA | TRBV11-3 | CASSLGARGYQETQYF | TGTGCCAGCAGCCTAGGGGCCAGAGGGTACCAAGAGACCCAGTACTTC
NA | TRBJ1-4 | NA | TRBV5-4 | CASSLGGLGNEKLFF | TGTGCCAGCAGCTTGGGAGGGTTGGGTAATGAAAAACTGTTTTTT
TRBD1 | TRBJ2-3 | NA | TRBV5-5 | CASSLQGAPGTDTQYF | TGTGCCAGCAGCCTACAGGGGGCGCCAGGCACAGATACGCAGTATTTT
TRBD1 | TRBJ2-1 | NA | TRBV6-5 | CASSPYGQVYNEQFF | TGTGCCAGCAGTCCATACGGACAGGTTTACAATGAGCAGTTCTTC
NA | TRBJ1-5 | NA | TRBV4-2 | CASSHAQGKQPQHF | TGTGCCAGCAGCCATGCCCAGGGTAAACAGCCCCAGCATTTT
TRBD2 | TRBJ2-1 | once | TRBV4-2 | CASSLSLRSGGASEQFF | TGTGCCAGCAGCCTCAGCCTGCGTAGCGGGGGGGCCAGTGAGCAGTTCTTC
NA | TRBJ2-1 | NA | TRBV27 | CASSFFGGAFEQFF | TGTGCCAGCAGTTTTTTTGGGGGGGCCTTTGAGCAGTTCTTC
NA | TRBJ1-1 | NA | TRBV27 | CASRRDGAGTEAFF | TGTGCCAGCAGGCGGGACGGCGCGGGGACTGAAGCTTTCTTT
NA | TRBJ1-1 | NA | TRBV14 | CASSQTIIGTEAFF | TGTGCCAGCAGCCAGACAATAATTGGCACTGAAGCTTTCTTT
NA | TRBJ1-1 | NA | TRBV11-3 | CASSLDLTSEAFF | TGTGCCAGCAGCTTAGATTTGACTTCTGAAGCTTTCTTT
NA | TRBJ1-2 | NA | TRBV18 | CASSTGQENLYGYTF | TGTGCCAGCTCAACAGGGCAGGAGAACCTCTATGGCTACACCTTC
TRBD2 | TRBJ2-7 | NA | TRBV5-1 | CASSSPAGPYEQYF | TGCGCCAGCAGCTCTCCAGCGGGACCTTACGAGCAGTACTTC
TRBD1 | TRBJ2-5 | NA | TRBV5-4 | CASSAQTGVQQETQYF | TGTGCCAGCAGCGCCCAGACAGGGGTGCAACAAGAGACCCAGTACTTC
NA | TRBJ2-5 | NA | TRBV7-2 | CASSLGGGDGGETQYF | TGTGCCAGCAGCCTAGGGGGTGGGGATGGAGGTGAGACCCAGTACTTC
NA | TRBJ1-1 | NA | TRBV21-1 | CASSIANPGTEAFF | TGTGCCAGCAGCATCGCAAACCCGGGCACTGAAGCTTTCTTT